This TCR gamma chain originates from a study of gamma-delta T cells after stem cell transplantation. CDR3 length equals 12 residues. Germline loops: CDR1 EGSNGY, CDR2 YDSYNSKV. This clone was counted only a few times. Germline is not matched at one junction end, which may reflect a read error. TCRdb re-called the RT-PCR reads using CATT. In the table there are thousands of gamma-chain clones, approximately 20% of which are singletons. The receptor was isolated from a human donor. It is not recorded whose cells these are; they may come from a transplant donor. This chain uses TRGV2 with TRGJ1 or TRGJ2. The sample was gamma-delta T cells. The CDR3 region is CATWDGPYKRLF. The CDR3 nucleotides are TGTGCCACCTGGGACGGGCCTTATAAGAGACTCTTT.